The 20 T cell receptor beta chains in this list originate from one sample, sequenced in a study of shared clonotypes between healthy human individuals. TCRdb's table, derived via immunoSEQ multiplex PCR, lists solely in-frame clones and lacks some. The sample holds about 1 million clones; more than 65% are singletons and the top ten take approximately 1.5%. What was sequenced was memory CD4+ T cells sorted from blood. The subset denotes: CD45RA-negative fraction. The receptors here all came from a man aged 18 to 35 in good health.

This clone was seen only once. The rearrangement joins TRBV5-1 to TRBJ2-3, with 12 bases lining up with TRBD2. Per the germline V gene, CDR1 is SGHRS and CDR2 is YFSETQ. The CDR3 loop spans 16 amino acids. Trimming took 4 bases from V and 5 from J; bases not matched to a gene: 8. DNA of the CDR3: TGCGCCAGCAGCACTCCCCTAGCGGGGGGGCAAGATACGCAGTATTTT. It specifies CASSTPLAGGQDTQYF. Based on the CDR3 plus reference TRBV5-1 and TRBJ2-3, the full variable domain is KAGVTQTPRYLIKTRGQQVTLSCSPISGHRSVSWYQQTPGQGLQFLFEYFSETQRNKGNFPGRFSGRQFSNSRSEMNVSTLELGDSALYLCASSTPLAGGQDTQYFGPGTRLTVL.

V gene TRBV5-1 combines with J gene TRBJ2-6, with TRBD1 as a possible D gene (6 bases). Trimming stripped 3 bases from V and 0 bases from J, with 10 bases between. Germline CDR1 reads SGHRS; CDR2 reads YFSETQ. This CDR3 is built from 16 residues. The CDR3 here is CASSSTGNSGANVLTF. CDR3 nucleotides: TGCGCCAGCAGCTCAACAGGGAACTCTGGGGCCAACGTCCTGACTTTC.

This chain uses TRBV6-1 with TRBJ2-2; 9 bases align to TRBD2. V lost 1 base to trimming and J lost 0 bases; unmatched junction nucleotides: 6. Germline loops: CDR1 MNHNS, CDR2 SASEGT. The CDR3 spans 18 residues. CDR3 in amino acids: CASSEGLPSGTNTGELFF. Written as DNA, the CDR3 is TGTGCCAGCAGTGAAGGTCTGCCTAGCGGGACGAACACCGGGGAGCTGTTTTTT.

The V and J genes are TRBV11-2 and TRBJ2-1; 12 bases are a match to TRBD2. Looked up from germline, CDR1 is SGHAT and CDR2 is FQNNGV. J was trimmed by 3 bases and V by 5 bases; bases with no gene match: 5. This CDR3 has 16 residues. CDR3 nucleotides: TGTGCCAGCAGCCGACTAGCGGGAGAAGTCTACAATGAGCAGTTCTTC. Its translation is CASSRLAGEVYNEQFF.

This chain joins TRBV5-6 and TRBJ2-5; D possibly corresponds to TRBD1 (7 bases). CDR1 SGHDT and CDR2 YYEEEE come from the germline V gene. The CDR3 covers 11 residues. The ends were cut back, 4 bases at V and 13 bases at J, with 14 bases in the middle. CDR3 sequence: CASSAGTVLYF. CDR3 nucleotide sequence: TGTGCCAGCAGCGCGGGGACAGTCTTGTACTTC.

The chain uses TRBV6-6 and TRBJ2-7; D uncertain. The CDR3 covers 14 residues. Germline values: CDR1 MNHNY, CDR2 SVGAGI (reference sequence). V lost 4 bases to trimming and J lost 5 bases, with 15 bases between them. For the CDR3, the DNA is TGTGCCAGCAGTTCCGTCATGGTAGGGAACGAGCAGTACTTC. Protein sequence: CASSSVMVGNEQYF.

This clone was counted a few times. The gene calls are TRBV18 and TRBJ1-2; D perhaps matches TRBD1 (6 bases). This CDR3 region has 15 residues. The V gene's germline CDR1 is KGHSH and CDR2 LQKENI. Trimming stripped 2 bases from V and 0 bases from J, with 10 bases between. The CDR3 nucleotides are TGTGCCAGCTCACCAACGGGGGCAACTAACTATGGCTACACCTTC. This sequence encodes CASSPTGATNYGYTF.

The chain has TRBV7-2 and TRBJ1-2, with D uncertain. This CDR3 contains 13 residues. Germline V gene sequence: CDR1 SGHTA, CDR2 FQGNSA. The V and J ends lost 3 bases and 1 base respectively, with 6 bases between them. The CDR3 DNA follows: TGTGCCAGCAGCTTTGATCGTAACTATGGCTACACCTTC. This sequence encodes CASSFDRNYGYTF.

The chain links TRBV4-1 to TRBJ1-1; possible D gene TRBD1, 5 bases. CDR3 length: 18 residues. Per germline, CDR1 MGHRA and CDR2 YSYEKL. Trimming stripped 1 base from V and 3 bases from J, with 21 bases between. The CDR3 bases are TGCGCCAGCAGCCAAGTCCTGGGCAGTCAAAAAGGGGACACTGAAGCTTTCTTT. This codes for CASSQVLGSQKGDTEAFF.

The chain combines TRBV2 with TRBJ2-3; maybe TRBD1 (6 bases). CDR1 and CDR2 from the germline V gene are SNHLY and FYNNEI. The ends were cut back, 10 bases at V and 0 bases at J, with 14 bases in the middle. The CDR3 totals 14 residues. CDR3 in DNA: TGTGCCATTAAGACAGGTGTGAGCACAGATACGCAGTATTTT. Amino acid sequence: CAIKTGVSTDTQYF.

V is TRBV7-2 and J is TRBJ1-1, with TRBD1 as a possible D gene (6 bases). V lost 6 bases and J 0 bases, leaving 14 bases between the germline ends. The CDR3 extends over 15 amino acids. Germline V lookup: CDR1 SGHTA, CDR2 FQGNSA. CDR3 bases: TGTGCCAGCAGGGCAGGGGCGGGAATGAACACTGAAGCTTTCTTT. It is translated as CASRAGAGMNTEAFF.

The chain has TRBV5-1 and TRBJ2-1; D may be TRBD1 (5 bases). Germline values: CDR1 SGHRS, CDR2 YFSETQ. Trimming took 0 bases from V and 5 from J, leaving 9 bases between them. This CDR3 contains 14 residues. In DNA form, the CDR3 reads TGCGCCAGCAGCTTGGTACCAGGGAACAATGAGCAGTTCTTC. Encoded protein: CASSLVPGNNEQFF.

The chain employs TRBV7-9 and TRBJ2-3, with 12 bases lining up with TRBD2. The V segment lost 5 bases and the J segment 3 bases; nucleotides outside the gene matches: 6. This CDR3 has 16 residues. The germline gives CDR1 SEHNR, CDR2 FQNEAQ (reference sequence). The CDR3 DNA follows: TGTGCCAGCAGCCCCCTAGCGGGAGGGGTAACAGATACGCAGTATTTT. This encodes CASSPLAGGVTDTQYF.

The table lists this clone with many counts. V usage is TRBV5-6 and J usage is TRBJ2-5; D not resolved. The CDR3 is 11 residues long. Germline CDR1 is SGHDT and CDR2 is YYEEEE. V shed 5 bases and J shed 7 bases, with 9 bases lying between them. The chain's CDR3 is CASSLEGTQYF. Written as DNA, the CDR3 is TGTGCCAGCAGTCTGGAAGGGACCCAGTACTTC.

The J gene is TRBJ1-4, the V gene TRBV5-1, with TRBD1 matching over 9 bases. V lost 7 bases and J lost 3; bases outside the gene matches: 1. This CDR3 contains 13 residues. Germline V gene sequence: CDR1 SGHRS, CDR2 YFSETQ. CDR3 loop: CASGQGPNEKLFF. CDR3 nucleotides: TGCGCCAGCGGACAGGGGCCTAATGAAAAACTGTTTTTT.

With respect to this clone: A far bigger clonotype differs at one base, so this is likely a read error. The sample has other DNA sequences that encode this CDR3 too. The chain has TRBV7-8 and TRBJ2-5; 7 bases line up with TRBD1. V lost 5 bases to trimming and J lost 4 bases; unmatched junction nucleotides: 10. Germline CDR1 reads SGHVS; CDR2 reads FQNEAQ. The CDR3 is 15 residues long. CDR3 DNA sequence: TGTGCCAGCAGCGCCGATCCACAGGGGCGAGAGACCCAGTACTTC. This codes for CASSADPQGRETQYF.

As DNA, the CDR3 is TGTGCCAGCAGGGGGGACAATAGCAATCAGCCCCAGCATTTT. This gives the protein CASRGDNSNQPQHF. The V call is TRBV6-1, the J call TRBJ1-5, with a possible D match to TRBD1 (6 bases). Trimming removed 6 bases at V and 0 bases at J, with 9 bases between. CDR3 size: 14 residues. Looked up from germline, CDR1 is MNHNS and CDR2 is SASEGT.

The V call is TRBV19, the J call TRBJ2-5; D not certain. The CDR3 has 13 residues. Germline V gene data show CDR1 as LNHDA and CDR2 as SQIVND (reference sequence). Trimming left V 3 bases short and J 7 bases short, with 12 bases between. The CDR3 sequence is CASSIPPSGTQYF. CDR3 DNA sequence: TGTGCCAGTAGTATCCCCCCTTCAGGGACCCAGTACTTC.

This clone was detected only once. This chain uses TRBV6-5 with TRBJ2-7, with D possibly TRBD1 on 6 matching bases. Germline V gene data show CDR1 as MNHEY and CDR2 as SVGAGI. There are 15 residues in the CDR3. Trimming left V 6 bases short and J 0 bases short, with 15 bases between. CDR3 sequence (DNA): TGTGCCAGCAGAGGCCCAGGGGCTAGCTCCTACGAGCAGTACTTC. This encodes CASRGPGASSYEQYF.

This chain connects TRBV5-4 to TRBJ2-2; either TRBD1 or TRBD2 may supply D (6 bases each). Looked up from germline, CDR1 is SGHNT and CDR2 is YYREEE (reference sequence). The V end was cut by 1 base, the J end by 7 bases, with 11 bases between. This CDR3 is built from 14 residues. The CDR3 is CASSLKEGVGELFF. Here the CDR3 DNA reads TGTGCCAGCAGCTTGAAGGAGGGGGTCGGGGAGCTGTTTTTT.